This T cell receptor (beta chain) appears in the sequencing data of a study of beta chain features in type 1 diabetes. Every bit of the isolated RNA underwent reverse transcription, so sequencing read expressed TCRB transcripts. Generated by immunoSEQ multiplex PCR, the TCRdb table keeps only in-frame clones and is missing some. The table shows about 270,000 clones, with over 12% occurring only once. V lost 1 base to trimming and J lost 7 bases; unmatched junction nucleotides: 2. This CDR3 contains 14 residues. Germline V lookup: CDR1 MNHNY, CDR2 SVGAGI (reference sequence). This clone was picked up a small number of times.

The receptor was isolated from a woman aged 35 to 49 in good health. This chain joins TRBV6-6 and TRBJ1-5; TRBD1 agrees at 9 bases. Sequencing was performed on naive CD4+ T cells from blood. The CDR3 loop is CASSYLQGAQPQHF. The DNA for the CDR3 is TGTGCCAGCAGTTACTTACAGGGGGCACAGCCCCAGCATTTT.